This T cell receptor (beta chain) derives from a study of metastatic and nonmetastatic thyroid tumors. On the study more broadly: Patients with malignant and benign thyroid disease provided blood and tumor or nodule tissue, whose repertoires were compared.

Broader study findings: Reportedly, malignant thyroid tumors had significantly higher TCR beta diversity than benign nodules, in blood and tumor.

There are 15 residues in the CDR3. V gave up 3 bases and J gave up 2 bases; unmatched junction bases: 1. Germline assignment: CDR1 SGHNT and CDR2 YYREEE (reference sequence). Ten or more counts support this clone. Antigen: not known. The authors' processing: Between-group CDR3 differences, defined by clinicopathological status, yielded a distant-metastasis classifier for papillary thyroid cancer. TCRdb re-clonotyped the PCR reads through MiXCR. TCRdb's processing, not the authors' own work, is the source of the V and J calls. The table lists tens of thousands of clones, around 25% of them singletons. Treatment of any kind had been given to no patient before thyroid surgery.

The specimen was blood. The sequence derives from a female donor with papillary thyroid cancer or a benign thyroid nodule (not recorded which). Some clones in this sample may be carry-over from other donors' samples. This rearrangement joins TRBV5-4 to TRBJ2-5; 13 nucleotides line up with TRBD2. This CDR3 reads CASSWGLAGQETQYF. CDR3 DNA: TGTGCCAGCAGCTGGGGACTAGCGGGACAAGAGACCCAGTACTTC.